A selection of T cell receptor beta chains follows, all from one sample in a study of T-cell memory formation after mild COVID-19. One entry per CDR3 protein results from TCRdb running MiXCR on the 5' RACE reads. The sample contains 450,000 to 650,000 distinct CDR3 sequences, about 20% of which appear only once. The source material was PBMCs or a T cell subset sorted from them (not recorded which). The source of these receptors is an adult woman who had mild COVID-19 (a few samples of this study predate the infection). Cell type and time point are not known. CDR3s include the opening cysteine and the closing phenylalanine or tryptophan. Fields, in order: J gene, D gene, clone size, V gene, CDR3 protein, CDR3 DNA. The D gene is left open where the match is weak. Size values are once, few and many counts, or a class for expanded clones, and some rows have none.

TRBJ2-7	NA	NA	TRBV18	CASSMEGGSVYEQYF	TGTGCCAGCTCAATGGAGGGGGGGTCCGTCTACGAGCAGTACTTC
TRBJ1-4	NA	NA	TRBV20-1	CSARGRTNEKLFF	TGCAGTGCTAGAGGGCGGACTAATGAAAAACTGTTTTTT
TRBJ2-3	NA	NA	TRBV7-3	CASSQQADTQYF	TGTGCCAGCAGCCAACAGGCAGATACGCAGTATTTT
TRBJ2-1	TRBD2	NA	TRBV7-6	CASSLIPTPGLAGANEQFF	TGTGCCAGCAGCTTGATCCCTACTCCGGGACTAGCGGGAGCTAATGAGCAGTTCTTC
TRBJ1-1	NA	many	TRBV28	CASSYTGRNTEAFF	TGTGCCAGCAGTTATACGGGAAGGAACACTGAAGCTTTCTTT
TRBJ1-1	NA	NA	TRBV4-1	CASSQWRTANTEAFF	TGCGCCAGCAGCCAATGGAGGACGGCTAACACTGAAGCTTTCTTT
TRBJ2-7	NA	NA	TRBV9	CASSVAQVDEQYF	TGTGCCAGCAGCGTAGCTCAGGTGGACGAGCAGTACTTC
TRBJ1-1	NA	NA	TRBV18	CASSLQGRYTEAFF	TGTGCCAGCTCACTTCAGGGGCGTTACACTGAAGCTTTCTTT
TRBJ2-7	NA	few	TRBV5-1	CASSAYPGKIYEQYF	TGCGCCAGCAGCGCCTATCCCGGGAAAATCTACGAGCAGTACTTC
TRBJ2-1	NA	many	TRBV6-2/TRBV6-3	CASSRSSYNEQFF	TGTGCCAGCAGCCGGTCCTCCTACAATGAGCAGTTCTTC
TRBJ2-1	NA	NA	TRBV6-5	CASSLARTEQFF	TGTGCCAGCAGTTTGGCGCGGACCGAGCAGTTCTTC
TRBJ2-6	NA	once	TRBV19	CASSPSQGRALSGANVLTF	TGTGCCAGTAGCCCATCCCAGGGGAGGGCACTCTCTGGGGCCAACGTCCTGACTTTC
TRBJ1-1	NA	NA	TRBV12-3/TRBV12-4	CANSLVLNTEAFF	TGTGCCAACAGTTTAGTGTTGAACACTGAAGCTTTCTTT
TRBJ2-1	TRBD2	few	TRBV5-1	CASSARGTSGPNEQFF	TGCGCCAGCAGCGCGAGGGGGACTAGCGGCCCCAATGAGCAGTTCTTC
TRBJ2-5	NA	NA	TRBV5-6	CASSSRVVETQYF	TGTGCCAGCAGCTCCCGGGTAGTGGAGACCCAGTACTTC
TRBJ2-3	TRBD2	NA	TRBV5-4	CASNLAGASADTQYF	TGTGCCAGCAATCTAGCGGGAGCGTCGGCAGATACGCAGTATTTT
TRBJ2-7	TRBD2	NA	TRBV7-2	CASSRTSGSAYEQYF	TGTGCCAGCAGCCGTACTAGCGGTTCGGCCTACGAGCAGTACTTC
TRBJ2-7	TRBD1	NA	TRBV5-1	CASSLGPGQVSYEQYF	TGCGCCAGCAGCTTGGGCCCGGGACAGGTATCCTACGAGCAGTACTTC
TRBJ2-7	NA	few	TRBV28	CASRISGSSYEQYF	TGTGCCAGCAGAATTAGCGGATCCTCCTACGAGCAGTACTTC
TRBJ2-5	NA	NA	TRBV14	CASSQGLGKTQYF	TGTGCCAGCAGCCAAGGGTTGGGGAAGACCCAGTACTTC
TRBJ2-1	TRBD2	NA	TRBV27	CASSLPLAGHEQFF	TGTGCCAGCAGTTTACCCCTAGCGGGACACGAGCAGTTCTTC
TRBJ2-7	NA	NA	TRBV5-1	CASSLGGSRQIAYEQYF	TGCGCCAGCAGCTTGGGTGGTAGTCGACAGATCGCCTACGAGCAGTACTTC
TRBJ1-2	NA	many	TRBV20-1	CSASGSRYGYTF	TGCAGTGCTAGTGGGAGTCGGTATGGCTACACCTTC
TRBJ1-1	NA	NA	TRBV12-5	CASGLLQRGGKVEAFF	TGTGCTAGTGGTTTGCTCCAAAGGGGGGGTAAAGTCGAAGCTTTCTTT
TRBJ2-3	NA	few	TRBV7-2	CASSLGGQTTDTQYF	TGTGCCAGCAGCTTAGGCGGGCAGACCACAGATACGCAGTATTTT
TRBJ2-1	NA	NA	TRBV3-1	CASSPQPSTRYNEQFF	TGTGCCAGCAGCCCCCAGCCGTCCACAAGGTACAATGAGCAGTTCTTC